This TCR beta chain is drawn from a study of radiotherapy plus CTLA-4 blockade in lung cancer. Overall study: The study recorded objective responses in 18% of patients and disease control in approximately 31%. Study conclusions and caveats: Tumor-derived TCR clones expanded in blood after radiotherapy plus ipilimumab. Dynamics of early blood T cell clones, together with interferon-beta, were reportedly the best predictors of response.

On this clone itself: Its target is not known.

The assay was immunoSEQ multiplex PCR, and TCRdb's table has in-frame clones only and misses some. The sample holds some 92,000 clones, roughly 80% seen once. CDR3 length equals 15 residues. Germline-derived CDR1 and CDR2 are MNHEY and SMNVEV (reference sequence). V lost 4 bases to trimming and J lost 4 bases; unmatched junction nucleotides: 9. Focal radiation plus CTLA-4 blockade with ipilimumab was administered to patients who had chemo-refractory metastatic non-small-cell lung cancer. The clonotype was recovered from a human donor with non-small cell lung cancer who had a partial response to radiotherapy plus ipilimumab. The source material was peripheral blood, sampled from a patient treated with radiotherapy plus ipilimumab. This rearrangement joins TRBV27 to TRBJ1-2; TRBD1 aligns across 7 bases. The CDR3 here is CASSSTGRTGYGYTF. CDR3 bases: TGTGCCAGCAGTTCGACAGGGCGAACGGGCTATGGCTACACCTTC.